Listed here are 12 T cell receptor beta chains from one sample, sequenced in a study of cytomegalovirus exposure and HLA in healthy donors. Researchers ran the PCR with 60 Vbeta and 13 Jbeta primers. Generated by immunoSEQ multiplex PCR, the TCRdb table keeps only in-frame clones and is missing some. The repertoire has 200,000 or so clones, around 81% of them found once; the top ten carry around 2%. Sequenced sample: PBMCs. These receptors came from a young woman in good health and CMV-seropositive.

This clone was observed a handful of times. As DNA, the CDR3 is TGCGCCAGCAGTGACCAGGGGTTAAGAAACACCATATATTTT. Translating it yields CASSDQGLRNTIYF. The genes are TRBV10-2 and TRBJ1-3, with a possible D match to TRBD1 (6 bases). This CDR3 region has 14 residues. Germline CDR1 reads WSHSY; CDR2 reads SAAADI. Trimming pared 3 bases from V and 5 bases from J, leaving 11 bases between.

The chain recombines TRBV14 with TRBJ1-2, with D maybe TRBD1 (5 bases). Per germline, CDR1 SGHDN and CDR2 FVKESK. V was clipped by 3 bases and J by 7 bases, with 21 bases between them. The CDR3 runs 16 residues. CDR3 in amino acids: CASSHDPNRPAGGYTF. The CDR3 DNA reads TGTGCCAGCAGCCACGACCCCAACAGGCCAGCGGGTGGCTACACCTTC.

As regards this clone: Within the sample, other DNA sequences also encode this same CDR3. The chain links TRBV5-6 to TRBJ1-1; D not resolved. Germline V gene data show CDR1 as SGHDT and CDR2 as YYEEEE. Trimming cost V 0 bases and J 4 bases, with 4 bases left between them. The CDR3 consists of 12 residues. The CDR3 coding sequence is TGTGCCAGCAGCTTGGGTAGCACTGAAGCTTTCTTT. It specifies CASSLGSTEAFF.

The V and J genes are TRBV9 and TRBJ1-3, with D possibly matching TRBD1 (5 bases). Trimming shortened V by 3 bases and J by 0 bases, and 13 bases separated the two germline ends. Looked up from germline, CDR1 is SGDLS and CDR2 is YYNGEE. The CDR3 has 16 residues. The CDR3 nucleotides read TGTGCCAGCAGCGGCCTCACGGGGGACTCTGGAAACACCATATATTTT. This translates into CASSGLTGDSGNTIYF. The full variable domain, completed using reference TRBV9 and TRBJ1-3, is DSGVTQTPKHLITATGQRVTLRCSPRSGDLSVYWYQQSLDQGLQFLIQYYNGEERAKGNILERFSAQQFPDLHSELNLSSLELGDSALYFCASSGLTGDSGNTIYFGEGSWLTVV.

This rearrangement joins TRBV19 to TRBJ1-5; 8 nucleotides align to TRBD1. CDR1 is LNHDA and CDR2 is SQIVND in the germline V gene (reference sequence). The CDR3 extends over 13 amino acids. The ends lost 7 bases at V and 7 bases at J; junction bases unmatched: 6. Here the CDR3 reads CASTEAGGQPQHF. The CDR3 DNA follows: TGTGCCAGTACAGAGGCAGGGGGCCAGCCCCAGCATTTT.

In its sample, this clone was seen a few times. The chain combines TRBV7-3 with TRBJ2-3; TRBD2 matches 9 bases. Per the germline V gene, CDR1 is SGHTA and CDR2 is FQGTGA. The CDR3 runs 15 residues. V trimming: 5 bases; J trimming: 6 bases; junction bases outside the gene matches: 9. This CDR3 is CASSPAGGMVDTQYF. DNA of the CDR3: TGTGCCAGCAGCCCGGCGGGGGGGATGGTGGATACGCAGTATTTT.

This rearrangement joins TRBV21-1 to TRBJ1-3; the D segment call TRBD1 is taken from the table without a DNA check. TRBV21-1 is a pseudogene segment. CDR3 length equals 17 residues. The CDR3 region has the DNA TGTGCCAGCAGCGAGCCCGACCAGGGGCTTGGCGGAAACACCATATATTTT. It is translated as CASSEPDQGLGGNTIYF.

This chain uses TRBV4-2 with TRBJ2-7, with D tentatively TRBD1 (5 bases). CDR3 size: 16 residues. Germline lookup yields CDR1 LGHNA and CDR2 YNFKEQ. Deletions cut 1 base from V and 6 bases from J, with 19 bases between. The chain's CDR3 is CASSQGPGHSLREQYV. In DNA form, the CDR3 reads TGTGCCAGCAGCCAAGGACCCGGACACTCCCTTCGCGAGCAGTACGTC.

The chain uses TRBV9 and TRBJ2-2; 10 bases line up with TRBD1. Germline V gene lookup returns CDR1 SGDLS and CDR2 YYNGEE. V was clipped by 3 bases and J by 0 bases; unmatched bases: 2. The CDR3 consists of 16 residues. The CDR3, as DNA: TGTGCCAGCAGCGAGACAGGGGGCGCGAACACCGGGGAGCTGTTTTTT. It translates to CASSETGGANTGELFF.

This clone was seen only a few times. The rearrangement links TRBV19 to TRBJ2-5; tentatively, D is TRBD2 (7 bases). CDR1 is LNHDA, CDR2 SQIVND, per germline (reference sequence). Trimming pared 8 bases from V and 6 bases from J, leaving 13 bases between. This CDR3 is built from 12 residues. The CDR3 reads CASLGGDQTQYF. The CDR3 region has the DNA TGTGCCAGTCTAGGGGGGGATCAGACCCAGTACTTC.

The rearrangement links TRBV4-1 to TRBJ1-4, with D unclear. The CDR3 is 15 amino acids. Looked up from germline, CDR1 is MGHRA and CDR2 is YSYEKL. Trimming pared 2 bases from V and 0 bases from J, leaving 7 bases between. DNA for the CDR3: TGCGCCAGCAGCCAACTTCAGACAACTAATGAAAAACTGTTTTTT. It translates to CASSQLQTTNEKLFF.

The chain carries TRBV19 and TRBJ2-6, with 7 bases identical to TRBD1. The CDR3 is 15 amino acids. V lost 8 bases, J lost 0 bases, and 4 bases stayed unmatched. Germline values: CDR1 LNHDA, CDR2 SQIVND (reference sequence). The CDR3 region is CASRQGSSGANVLTF. Written as DNA, the CDR3 is TGTGCCAGTCGACAGGGAAGCTCTGGGGCCAACGTCCTGACTTTC.